This T cell receptor (beta chain) was sequenced in a study of read filtering for tumor transcriptome and immune sequencing. Findings and caveats of the study: Roughly 82% of IR-seq clonotypes had a single read, yet these held approximately 3.5% of reads.

The ends lost 3 bases at V and 2 bases at J; junction bases unmatched: 6. CDR1 is SGDLS, CDR2 YYNGEE, per germline. The CDR3 extends over 15 amino acids. The library was built from about 400 ng RNA with molecular barcoded adaptors for alpha/delta and beta/gamma chains. TCRdb re-called the reads through MiXCR, storing one row per CDR3 protein. Of about 130,000 distinct CDR3 sequences listed, 13% are singletons. This clonotype was detected many times. The antigen is not known. The sample consisted of a population of CD138-negative cells sorted from bone marrow. The receptor was derived from a donor at least 40 years old with multiple myeloma. The gene calls are TRBV9 and TRBJ2-3, with TRBD2 matching over 7 bases. CDR3 DNA: TGTGCCAGCAGCGCTTCGGGGGGATTCACAGATACGCAGTATTTT. Translating it yields CASSASGGFTDTQYF.